This entry concerns a single T cell receptor beta chain. Assay used: immunoSEQ multiplex PCR; TCRdb lists only in-frame clones, some missing. This sample yields about 1.5 million clones, of which approximately 98% are seen a single time; approximately 0.44% belongs to the top ten. These data originate in a study of shared clonotypes between healthy human individuals. The germline V gene encodes CDR1 SGHAT and CDR2 FQNNGV. The CDR3 is 14 amino acids. With 8 bases removed from V and 5 bases from J, the gap between germline ends came to 16 bases. The sequence derives from a man aged 30-40 years in good health. Sequenced: naive CD4+ T cells sorted from blood. Specified subset: CD45RA+ positively selected. This chain joins TRBV11-2 and TRBJ2-1; a weak D match, TRBD2 (6 bases). The CDR3 DNA sequence: TGTGCCAGCGGGGTGGTAGCGGCCCACAATGAGCAGTTCTTC. Its translation is CASGVVAAHNEQFF.